This TCR beta chain was identified during a study of cytomegalovirus exposure and HLA in healthy donors. Only in-frame clones appear in the TCRdb table, and some are missing; sequencing was by immunoSEQ multiplex PCR. The sample has about 95,000 clones; less than 85% are singletons. Germline-derived CDR1 and CDR2 are SGHAT and FQNNGV. V dropped 5 bases and J dropped 3; count of bases not matched to a gene: 8. This CDR3 spans 15 amino acids. A remark on this clone: The target antigen is unknown.

Overall study results and limits: For cytomegalovirus status, the classifier reportedly gave diagnoses with high specificity and sensitivity. Clusters of TCRs from the first cohort tended to co-occur in the 110 or so validation repertoires (as a later analysis found).

Material: PBMCs. This chain links TRBV11-2 with TRBJ2-3, with 7 bases identical to TRBD2. The clonotype comes from a man between 18 and 35 years old in good health and CMV-seropositive. The chain's CDR3 is CASSRGPSGTDTQYF. In DNA form, the CDR3 reads TGTGCCAGCAGCCGAGGTCCTAGCGGTACAGATACGCAGTATTTT.